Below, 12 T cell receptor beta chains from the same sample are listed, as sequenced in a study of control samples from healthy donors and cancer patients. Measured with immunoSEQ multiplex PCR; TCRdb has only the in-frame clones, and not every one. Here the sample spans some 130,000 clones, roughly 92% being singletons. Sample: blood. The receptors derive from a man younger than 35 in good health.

CDR3: CATSRAKAGGRYTQYF. CDR3 sequence (DNA): TGTGCCACCAGCAGAGCGAAAGCGGGGGGGCGTTATACGCAGTATTTT. The chain joins TRBV15 to TRBJ2-3, with TRBD2 identical over 10 bases. Germline-derived CDR1 and CDR2 are LNHNV and YYDKDF (reference sequence). The CDR3 consists of 16 residues. J gave up 7 bases and V 1 base, and 8 bases lay outside the gene matches.

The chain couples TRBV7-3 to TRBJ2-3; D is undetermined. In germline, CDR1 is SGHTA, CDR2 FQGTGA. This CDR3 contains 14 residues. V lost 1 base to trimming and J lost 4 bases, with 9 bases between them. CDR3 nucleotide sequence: TGTGCCAGCAGCTTAATCGCTAGTGCAGATACGCAGTATTTT. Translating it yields CASSLIASADTQYF. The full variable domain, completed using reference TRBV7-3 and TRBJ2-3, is GAGVSQTPSNKVTEKGKYVELRCDPISGHTALYWYRQSLGQGPEFLIYFQGTGAADDSGLPNDRFFAVRPEGSVSTLKIQRTERGDSAVYLCASSLIASADTQYFGPGTRLTVL.

The DNA for the CDR3 is TGTGCCAGCAGGAATACAGGGGGCGGCACTGAAGCTTTCTTT. The encoded protein is CASRNTGGGTEAFF. The V call is TRBV2, the J call TRBJ1-1; TRBD1 matches 9 bases. The CDR3 covers 14 residues. CDR1 and CDR2 (germline): SNHLY, FYNNEI. Unmatched junction bases numbered 6, after V lost 6 bases and J lost 4 bases.

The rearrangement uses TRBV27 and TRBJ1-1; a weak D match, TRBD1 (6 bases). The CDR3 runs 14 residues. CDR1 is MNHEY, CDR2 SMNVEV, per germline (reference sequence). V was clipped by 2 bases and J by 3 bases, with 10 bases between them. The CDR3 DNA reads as TGTGCCAGCAGTTTAATGCGGACAGACACTGAAGCTTTCTTT. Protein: CASSLMRTDTEAFF.

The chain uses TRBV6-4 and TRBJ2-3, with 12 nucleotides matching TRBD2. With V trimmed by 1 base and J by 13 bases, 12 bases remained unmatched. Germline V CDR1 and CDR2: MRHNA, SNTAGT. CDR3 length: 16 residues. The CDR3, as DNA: TGTGCCAGCAGTGACTTGAAGCCCACTAGCGGGGGGCCAAAGTATTTT. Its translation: CASSDLKPTSGGPKYF.

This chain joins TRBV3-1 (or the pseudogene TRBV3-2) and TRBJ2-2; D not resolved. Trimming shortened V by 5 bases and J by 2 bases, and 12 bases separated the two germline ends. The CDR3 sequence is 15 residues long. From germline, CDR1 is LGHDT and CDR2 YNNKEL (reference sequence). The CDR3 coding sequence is TGTGCCAGCAGCGAAGGCGTCAGCAACACCGGGGAGCTGTTTTTT. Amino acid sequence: CASSEGVSNTGELFF.

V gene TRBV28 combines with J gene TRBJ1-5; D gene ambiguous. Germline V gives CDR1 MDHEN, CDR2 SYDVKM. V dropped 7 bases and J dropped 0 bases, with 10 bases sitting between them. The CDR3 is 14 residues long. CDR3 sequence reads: CASTKTYSNQPQHF. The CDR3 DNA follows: TGTGCCAGCACCAAGACATATAGCAATCAGCCCCAGCATTTT.

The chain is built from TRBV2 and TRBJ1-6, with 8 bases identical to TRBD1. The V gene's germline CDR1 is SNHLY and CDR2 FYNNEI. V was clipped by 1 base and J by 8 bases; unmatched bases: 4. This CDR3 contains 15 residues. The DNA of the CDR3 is TGTGCCAGCAGTGAAGGGACAGGGACTGATTCACCCCTCCACTTT. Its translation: CASSEGTGTDSPLHF.

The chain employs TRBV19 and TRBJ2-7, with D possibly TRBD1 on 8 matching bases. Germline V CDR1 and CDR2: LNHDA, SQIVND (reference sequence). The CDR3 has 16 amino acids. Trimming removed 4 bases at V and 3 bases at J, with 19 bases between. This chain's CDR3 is CASSSGGTTGGYEQYF. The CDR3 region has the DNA TGTGCCAGTAGTAGCGGGGGAACTACAGGGGGCTACGAGCAGTACTTC.

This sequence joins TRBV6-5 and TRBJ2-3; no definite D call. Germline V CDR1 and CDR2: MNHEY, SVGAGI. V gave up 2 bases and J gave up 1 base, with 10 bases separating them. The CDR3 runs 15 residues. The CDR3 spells CASSYDGSRTDTQYF. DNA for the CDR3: TGTGCCAGCAGTTACGACGGGTCCCGCACAGATACGCAGTATTTT.

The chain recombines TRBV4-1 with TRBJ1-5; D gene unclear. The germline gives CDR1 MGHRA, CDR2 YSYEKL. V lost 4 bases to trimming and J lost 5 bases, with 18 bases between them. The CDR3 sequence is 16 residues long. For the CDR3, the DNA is TGCGCCAGCAGCCGACTCGCCGTGGGATCTGATCAGCCCCAGCATTTT. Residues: CASSRLAVGSDQPQHF.

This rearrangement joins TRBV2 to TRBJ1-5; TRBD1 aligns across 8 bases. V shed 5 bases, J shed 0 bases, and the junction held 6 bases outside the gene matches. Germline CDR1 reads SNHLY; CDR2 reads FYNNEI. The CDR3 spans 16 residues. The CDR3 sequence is CASSPDRAYSNQPQHF. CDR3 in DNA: TGTGCCAGCAGTCCGGACAGGGCGTATAGCAATCAGCCCCAGCATTTT.